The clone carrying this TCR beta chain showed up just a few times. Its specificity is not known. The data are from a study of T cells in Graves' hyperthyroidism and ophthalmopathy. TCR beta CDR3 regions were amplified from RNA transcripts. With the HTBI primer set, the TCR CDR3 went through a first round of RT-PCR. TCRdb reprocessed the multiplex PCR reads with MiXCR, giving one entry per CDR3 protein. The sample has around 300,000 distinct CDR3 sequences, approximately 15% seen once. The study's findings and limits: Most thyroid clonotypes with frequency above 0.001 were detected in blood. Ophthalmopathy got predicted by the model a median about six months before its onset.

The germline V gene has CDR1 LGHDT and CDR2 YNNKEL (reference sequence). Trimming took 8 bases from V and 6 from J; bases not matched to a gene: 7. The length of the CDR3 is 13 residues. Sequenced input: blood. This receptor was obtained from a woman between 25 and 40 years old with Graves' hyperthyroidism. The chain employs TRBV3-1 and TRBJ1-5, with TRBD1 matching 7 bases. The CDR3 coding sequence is TGTGCCAGCGGGACAGTATTGGGTCAGCCCCAGCATTTT. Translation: CASGTVLGQPQHF.